This T cell receptor (beta chain) was retrieved from a study of chemoradiotherapy in HPV16-positive cancers. Study information: A couple of HPV16-positive patients' cells yielded candidate HPV-specific clones and common motifs.

Notes on the study in general: Candidate HPV-specific clones and E7-related TCR motifs grew in tumor during treatment. Better recurrence-free survival went with HPV-responsive T-cell expansion in HPV16-positive patients.

The CDR3 covers 15 residues. V dropped 4 bases and J dropped 4 bases, with 15 bases sitting between them. Germline CDR1 reads MNHNS; CDR2 reads SASEGT. TCRdb keeps only in-frame clones here, not all; method: immunoSEQ multiplex PCR. The sample lists 720 or so clones, more than 75% occurring once. About this clone itself: The antigen is undetermined.

Over chemoradiotherapy, repertoires were sampled more than once. This receptor was identified in a human donor with HPV-associated anogenital cancer. V usage is TRBV6-1 and J usage is TRBJ2-3, with D perhaps matching TRBD1 or TRBD2 (6 bases each). The source was tumor tissue, collected from a patient who underwent chemoradiotherapy. DNA of the CDR3: TGTGCCAGCAGTGGGAGCGAGGGGGGCGCAGATACGCAGTATTTT. This sequence encodes CASSGSEGGADTQYF.